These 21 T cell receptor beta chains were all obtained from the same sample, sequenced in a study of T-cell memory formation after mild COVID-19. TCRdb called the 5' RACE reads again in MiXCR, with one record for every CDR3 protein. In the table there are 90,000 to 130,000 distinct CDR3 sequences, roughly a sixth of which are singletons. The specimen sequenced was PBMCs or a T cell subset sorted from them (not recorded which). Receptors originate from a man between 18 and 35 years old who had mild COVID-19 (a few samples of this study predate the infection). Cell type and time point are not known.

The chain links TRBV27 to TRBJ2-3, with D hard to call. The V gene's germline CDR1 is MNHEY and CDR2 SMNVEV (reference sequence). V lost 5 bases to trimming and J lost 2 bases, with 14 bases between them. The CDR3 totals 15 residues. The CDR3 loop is CASSQRFGITDTQYF. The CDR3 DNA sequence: TGTGCCAGCAGTCAAAGGTTTGGTATCACAGATACGCAGTATTTT.

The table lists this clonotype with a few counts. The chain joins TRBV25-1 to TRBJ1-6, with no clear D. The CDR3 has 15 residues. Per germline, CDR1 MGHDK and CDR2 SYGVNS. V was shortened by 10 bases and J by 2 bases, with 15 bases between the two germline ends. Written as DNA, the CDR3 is TGTGCCACCAAGGAGGGAGAAGCCTATAATTCACCCCTCCACTTT. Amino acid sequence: CATKEGEAYNSPLHF.

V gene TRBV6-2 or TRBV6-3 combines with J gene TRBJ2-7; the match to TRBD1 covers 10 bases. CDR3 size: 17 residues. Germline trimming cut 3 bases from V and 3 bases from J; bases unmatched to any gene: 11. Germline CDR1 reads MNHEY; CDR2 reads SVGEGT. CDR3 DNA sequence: TGTGCCAGCAGTTATAGGAGTCGACGGGACAGGGGCTACGAGCAGTACTTC. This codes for CASSYRSRRDRGYEQYF.

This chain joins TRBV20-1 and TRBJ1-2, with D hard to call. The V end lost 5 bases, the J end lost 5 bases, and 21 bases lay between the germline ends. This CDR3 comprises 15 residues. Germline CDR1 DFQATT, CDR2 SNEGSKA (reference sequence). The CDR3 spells CSARPSSRAEYGYTF. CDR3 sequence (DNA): TGCAGTGCTCGCCCCTCCAGTCGGGCTGAGTATGGCTACACCTTC.

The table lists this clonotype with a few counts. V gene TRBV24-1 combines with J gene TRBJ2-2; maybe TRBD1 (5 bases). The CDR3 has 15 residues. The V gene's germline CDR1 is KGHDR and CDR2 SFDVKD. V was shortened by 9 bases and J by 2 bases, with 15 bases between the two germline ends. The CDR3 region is CATGAFDGNTGELFF. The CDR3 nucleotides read TGTGCCACCGGGGCGTTTGACGGAAACACCGGGGAGCTGTTTTTT.

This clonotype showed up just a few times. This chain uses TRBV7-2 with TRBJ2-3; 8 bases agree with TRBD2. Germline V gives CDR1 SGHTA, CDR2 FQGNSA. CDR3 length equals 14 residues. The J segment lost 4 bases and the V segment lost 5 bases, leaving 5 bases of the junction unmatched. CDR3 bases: TGTGCCAGCAGCCCGCGGGGGGCCGCAGATACGCAGTATTTT. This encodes CASSPRGAADTQYF.

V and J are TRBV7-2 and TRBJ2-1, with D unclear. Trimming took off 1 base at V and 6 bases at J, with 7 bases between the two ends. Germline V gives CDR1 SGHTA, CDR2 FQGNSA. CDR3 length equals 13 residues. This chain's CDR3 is CASSLGQPNEQFF. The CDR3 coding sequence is TGTGCCAGCAGCTTAGGGCAACCCAATGAGCAGTTCTTC.

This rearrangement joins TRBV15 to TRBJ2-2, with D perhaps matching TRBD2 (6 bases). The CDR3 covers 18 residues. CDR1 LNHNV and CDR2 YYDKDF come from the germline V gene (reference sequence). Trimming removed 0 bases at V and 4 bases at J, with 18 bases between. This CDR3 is CATSRDPPGSGATGELFF. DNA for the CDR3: TGTGCCACCAGCAGAGATCCACCGGGTAGCGGTGCCACCGGGGAGCTGTTTTTT.

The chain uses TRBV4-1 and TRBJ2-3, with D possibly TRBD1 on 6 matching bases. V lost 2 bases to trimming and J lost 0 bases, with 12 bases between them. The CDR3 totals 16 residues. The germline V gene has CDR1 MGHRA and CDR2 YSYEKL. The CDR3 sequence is CASSQFPGVSTDTQYF. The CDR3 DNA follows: TGCGCCAGCAGCCAATTCCCAGGGGTTAGCACAGATACGCAGTATTTT.

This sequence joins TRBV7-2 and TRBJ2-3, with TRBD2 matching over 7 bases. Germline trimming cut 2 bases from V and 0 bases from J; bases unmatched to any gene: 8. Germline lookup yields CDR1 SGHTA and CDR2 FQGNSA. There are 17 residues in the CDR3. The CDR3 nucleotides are TGTGCCAGCAGCTTATTGGGCGGGGGTACTAGCACAGATACGCAGTATTTT. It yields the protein CASSLLGGGTSTDTQYF. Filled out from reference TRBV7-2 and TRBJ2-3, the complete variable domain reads GAGVSQSPSNKVTEKGKDVELRCDPISGHTALYWYRQSLGQGLEFLIYFQGNSAPDKSGLPSDRFSAERTGGSVSTLTIQRTQQEDSAVYLCASSLLGGGTSTDTQYFGPGTRLTVL.

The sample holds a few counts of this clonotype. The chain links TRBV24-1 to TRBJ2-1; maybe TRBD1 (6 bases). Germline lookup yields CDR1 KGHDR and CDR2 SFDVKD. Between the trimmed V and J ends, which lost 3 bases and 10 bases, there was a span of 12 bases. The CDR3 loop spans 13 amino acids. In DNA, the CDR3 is TGTGCCACCAGTGATCCTAACAGGGTCGAGCAGTTCTTC. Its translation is CATSDPNRVEQFF.

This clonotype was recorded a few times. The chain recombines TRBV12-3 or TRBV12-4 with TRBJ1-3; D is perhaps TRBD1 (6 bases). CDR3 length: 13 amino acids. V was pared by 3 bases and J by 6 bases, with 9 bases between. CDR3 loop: CASSFSGANTIYF. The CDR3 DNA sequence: TGTGCCAGCAGTTTTTCAGGGGCAAACACCATATATTTT.

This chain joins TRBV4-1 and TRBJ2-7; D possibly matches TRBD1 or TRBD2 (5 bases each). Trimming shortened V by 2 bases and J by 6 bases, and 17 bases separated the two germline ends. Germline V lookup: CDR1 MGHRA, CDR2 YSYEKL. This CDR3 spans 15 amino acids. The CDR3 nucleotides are TGCGCCAGCAGCCAAAAGTCCCCCGCCGGGGCCGAGCAGTACTTC. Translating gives CASSQKSPAGAEQYF.

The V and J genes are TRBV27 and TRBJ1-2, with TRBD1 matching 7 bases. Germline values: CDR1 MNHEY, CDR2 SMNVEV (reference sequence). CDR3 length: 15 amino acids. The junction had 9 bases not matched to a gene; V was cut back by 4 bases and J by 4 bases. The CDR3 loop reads CASSYRSQGGYGYTF. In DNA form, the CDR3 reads TGTGCCAGCAGTTACAGGAGTCAGGGGGGCTATGGCTACACCTTC.

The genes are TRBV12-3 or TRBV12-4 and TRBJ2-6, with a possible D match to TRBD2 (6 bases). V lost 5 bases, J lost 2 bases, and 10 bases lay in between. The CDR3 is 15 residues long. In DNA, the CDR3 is TGTGCCAGCAGTGAGGGACTTCCTGGGGCCAACGTCCTGACTTTC. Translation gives CASSEGLPGANVLTF.

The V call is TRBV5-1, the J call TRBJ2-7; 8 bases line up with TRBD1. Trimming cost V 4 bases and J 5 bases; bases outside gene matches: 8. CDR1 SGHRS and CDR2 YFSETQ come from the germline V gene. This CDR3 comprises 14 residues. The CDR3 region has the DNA TGCGCCAGCAGCGTGACAGGGGCTTCCGACGAGCAGTACTTC. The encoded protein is CASSVTGASDEQYF.

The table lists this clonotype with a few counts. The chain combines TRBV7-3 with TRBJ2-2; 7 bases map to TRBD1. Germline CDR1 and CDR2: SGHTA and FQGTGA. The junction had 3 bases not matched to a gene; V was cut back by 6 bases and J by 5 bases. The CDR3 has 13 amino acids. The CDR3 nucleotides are TGTGCCAGCAGTGGGGACAGAACCGGGGAGCTGTTTTTT. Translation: CASSGDRTGELFF.

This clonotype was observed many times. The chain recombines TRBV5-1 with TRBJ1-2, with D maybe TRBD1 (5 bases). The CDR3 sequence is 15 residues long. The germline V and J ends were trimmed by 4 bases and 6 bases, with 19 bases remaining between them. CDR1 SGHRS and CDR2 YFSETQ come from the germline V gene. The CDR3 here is CASSLYLGLQDGYTF. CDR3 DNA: TGCGCCAGCAGCCTGTATTTGGGGCTTCAGGATGGCTACACCTTC.

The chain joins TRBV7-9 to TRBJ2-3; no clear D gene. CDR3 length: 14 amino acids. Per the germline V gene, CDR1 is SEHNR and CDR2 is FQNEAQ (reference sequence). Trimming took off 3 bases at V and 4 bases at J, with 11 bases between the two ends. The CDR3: CASSFYGVADTQYF. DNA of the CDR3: TGTGCCAGCAGCTTTTATGGAGTTGCAGATACGCAGTATTTT.

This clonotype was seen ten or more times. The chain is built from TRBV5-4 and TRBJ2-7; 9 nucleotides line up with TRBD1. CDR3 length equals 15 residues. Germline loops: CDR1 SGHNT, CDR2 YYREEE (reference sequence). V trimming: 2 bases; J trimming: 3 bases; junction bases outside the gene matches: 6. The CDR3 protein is CASSFGDRVFYEQYF. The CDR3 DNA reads TGTGCCAGCAGCTTTGGGGACAGGGTTTTCTACGAGCAGTACTTC.

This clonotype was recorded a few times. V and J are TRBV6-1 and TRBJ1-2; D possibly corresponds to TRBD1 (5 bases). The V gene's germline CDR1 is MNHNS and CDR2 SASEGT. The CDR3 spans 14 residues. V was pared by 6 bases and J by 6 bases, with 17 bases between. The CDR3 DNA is TGTGCCAGCAGCACTCAGGGAGTTGGGAATGGCTACACCTTC. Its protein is CASSTQGVGNGYTF.